The next 9 T cell receptor beta chains were all read from a single sample in a study of blood T cell repertoires in COVID-19. Sequencing used immunoSEQ multiplex PCR; TCRdb keeps in-frame clones, though not all of them. The repertoire holds approximately 240,000 clones, with under 95% as singletons. Sample: PBMCs or T cells enriched from blood (not recorded which). These receptor sequences come from a woman aged 18 to 35 who had recovered from COVID-19.

This chain connects TRBV11-2 to TRBJ1-2, with D perhaps TRBD1 (5 bases). The CDR3 runs 13 residues. Germline lookup yields CDR1 SGHAT and CDR2 FQNNGV. V was pared by 1 base and J by 6 bases, with 9 bases between. The CDR3 bases are TGTGCCAGCAGCTTAGGGGGGAGGAATGGCTACACCTTC. Its translation: CASSLGGRNGYTF.

The V gene is TRBV1, the J gene TRBJ2-1; the DNA was not compared with TRBD2, the D call given in the table. TRBV1 represents a pseudogene. The CDR3 sequence is 17 residues long. The CDR3 DNA reads as TGCACCAGCAGCCAAGAGAGGCGGGAGGGCCAGTACAATGAGCAGTTCTTC. Its protein is CTSSQERREGQYNEQFF.

The chain uses TRBV4-3 and TRBJ2-2; TRBD1 matches 9 bases. J was trimmed by 16 bases and V by 2 bases; bases with no gene match: 14. CDR3 length: 15 residues. The germline V gene encodes CDR1 LGHNA and CDR2 YSLEER. The CDR3 sequence is CASSQSDRGATGKFF. DNA for the CDR3: TGCGCCAGCAGCCAATCGGACAGGGGCGCAACTGGGAAGTTTTTT.

The chain has TRBV28 and TRBJ1-5, with TRBD1 matching 7 bases. The CDR3 extends over 15 amino acids. J gave up 5 bases and V 2 bases, and 6 bases lay outside the gene matches. CDR1 and CDR2 from the germline V gene are MDHEN and SYDVKM. CDR3 region: CASSLSAGQYQPQHF. CDR3 nucleotides: TGTGCCAGCAGTTTAAGTGCGGGACAGTATCAGCCCCAGCATTTT. Full variable domain (remainder filled in from reference TRBV28 and TRBJ1-5): DVKVTQSSRYLVKRTGEKVFLECVQDMDHENMFWYRQDPGLGLRLIYFSYDVKMKEKGDIPEGYSVSREKKERFSLILESASTNQTSMYLCASSLSAGQYQPQHFGDGTRLSIL.

Only a few counts were recorded for this clone. This chain joins TRBV3-1 (or the pseudogene TRBV3-2) and TRBJ1-2; 9 bases match TRBD1. The J segment lost 2 bases and the V segment lost 4 bases, leaving 8 bases of the junction unmatched. Germline values: CDR1 LGHDT, CDR2 YNNKEL (reference sequence). This CDR3 has 16 residues. CDR3 region: CASSRFTGTGNYGYTF. In nucleotides, the CDR3 is TGTGCCAGCAGCCGATTCACCGGGACAGGGAACTATGGCTACACCTTC.

This chain connects TRBV5-8 to TRBJ1-4; no firm D call. The CDR3 length is 13 residues. Germline lookup yields CDR1 SGHTS and CDR2 YDEGEE. The V and J ends lost 4 bases and 4 bases respectively, with 8 bases between them. The CDR3 region is CASSPEINEKLFF. CDR3 coding DNA: TGTGCCAGCAGCCCCGAGATTAATGAAAAACTGTTTTTT.

The chain combines TRBV3-1 (or the pseudogene TRBV3-2) with TRBJ1-1; weak D call: TRBD1 (6 bases). Germline V CDR1 and CDR2: LGHDT, YNNKEL (reference sequence). The CDR3 spans 15 residues. V lost 4 bases to trimming and J lost 4 bases, with 16 bases between them. Here the CDR3 reads CASSPRTDIVTEAFF. The DNA of the CDR3 is TGTGCCAGCAGCCCACGGACAGATATCGTCACTGAAGCTTTCTTT.

This chain uses TRBV2 with TRBJ1-5, with 7 bases that match TRBD1. Per germline, CDR1 SNHLY and CDR2 FYNNEI. The V and J ends lost 1 base and 3 bases, in that order; junction bases with no gene match: 9. The CDR3 totals 17 residues. Written as DNA, the CDR3 is TGTGCCAGCAGTGAAGTGGCAGGGGGTGTTAACAATCAGCCCCAGCATTTT. It specifies CASSEVAGGVNNQPQHF.

The chain has TRBV3-1 (or the pseudogene TRBV3-2) and TRBJ2-1, with TRBD2 matching 14 bases. V was clipped by 7 bases and J by 6 bases; unmatched bases: 14. CDR1 is LGHDT and CDR2 is YNNKEL in the germline V gene (reference sequence). The CDR3 contains 18 residues. CDR3 in amino acids: CASNHDRGLAGDFNEQFF. CDR3 DNA: TGTGCCAGCAACCACGACAGGGGACTAGCGGGAGACTTCAATGAGCAGTTCTTC.